One and the same sample provided the 5 T cell receptor beta chains below, sequenced in a study of cytomegalovirus exposure and HLA in healthy donors. The primer mix had 60 Vbeta and 13 Jbeta primers. Assay: immunoSEQ multiplex PCR; the TCRdb copy retains only in-frame clones and omits some. The table lists roughly 190,000 clones, around 80% of them singletons. Sequencing input: PBMCs. These receptors were taken from a man aged 35 to 55 in good health and CMV-seropositive.

This clone was detected a few times. This chain joins TRBV18 and TRBJ2-7; weak D call: TRBD2 (5 bases). The J call may be wrong; the DNA end is better matched by TRBJ2-1. This CDR3 contains 13 residues. CDR1 KGHSH and CDR2 LQKENI come from the germline V gene. The CDR3 reads CASSPPGDYEQFF. The CDR3 bases are TGTGCCAGCTCACCACCCGGTGACTACGAGCAGTTCTTC.

This chain links TRBV5-1 with TRBJ2-5, with TRBD2 matching 9 bases. This CDR3 comprises 16 residues. CDR1 and CDR2 (germline): SGHRS, YFSETQ. V lost 0 bases to trimming and J lost 2 bases; unmatched junction nucleotides: 5. CDR3 coding DNA: TGCGCCAGCAGCTTGGGTGCGGGGGGGTTACAAGAGACCCAGTACTTC. It is translated as CASSLGAGGLQETQYF. The full variable domain, in which reference TRBV5-1 and TRBJ2-5 provide the parts outside the CDR3, is KAGVTQTPRYLIKTRGQQVTLSCSPISGHRSVSWYQQTPGQGLQFLFEYFSETQRNKGNFPGRFSGRQFSNSRSEMNVSTLELGDSALYLCASSLGAGGLQETQYFGPGTRLLVL.

The V gene is TRBV2, the J gene TRBJ1-4; D uncertain. CDR1 is SNHLY, CDR2 FYNNEI, per germline. There are 14 residues in the CDR3. V was cut by 7 bases and J by 4 bases, with 13 bases left in between. In DNA, the CDR3 is TGTGCCAGCACCCCAGACACGGTTAATGAAAAACTGTTTTTT. As protein: CASTPDTVNEKLFF. The variable domain in full, completed from reference TRBV2 and TRBJ1-4, reads EPEVTQTPSHQVTQMGQEVILRCVPISNHLYFYWYRQILGQKVEFLVSFYNNEISEKSEIFDDQFSVERPDGSNFTLKIRSTKLEDSAMYFCASTPDTVNEKLFFGSGTQLSVL.

This clone appeared a few times. This sequence joins TRBV4-3 and TRBJ1-2, with 7 bases aligning to TRBD1. The CDR3 spans 14 residues. Per germline, CDR1 LGHNA and CDR2 YSLEER. The trim removed 4 bases at V and 5 bases at J, leaving 7 bases unmatched. In nucleotides, the CDR3 is TGCGCCAGCAGCCCGCGACAGGGTAGTTATGGCTACACCTTC. Its protein is CASSPRQGSYGYTF.

The DNA for the CDR3 is TGTGCCACCAGCAGGGACAGGGCGAGGAATTCACCCCTCCACTTT. It translates to CATSRDRARNSPLHF. The rearrangement uses TRBV15 and TRBJ1-6; TRBD1 matches 8 bases. The CDR3 is 15 amino acids. Germline lookup yields CDR1 LNHNV and CDR2 YYDKDF (reference sequence). V lost 3 bases, J lost 7 bases, and 5 bases stayed unmatched.